This TCR beta chain was obtained from a study of shared clonotypes between healthy human individuals. Generated by immunoSEQ multiplex PCR, the TCRdb table keeps only in-frame clones and is missing some. The sample lists roughly 1,100,000 clones; more than 60% were seen once. This clone was picked up one time. This receptor was taken from a man between 18 and 29 years old in good health. The sequencing sample was made of memory CD4+ T cells sorted from blood. Indicated subset: CD45RA-negative fraction.

CDR3 sequence: CASSKTSGGADTQYF. The CDR3 region has the DNA TGTGCCAGCAGCAAGACTAGCGGGGGGGCGGATACGCAGTATTTT. This rearrangement joins TRBV9 to TRBJ2-3; TRBD2 aligns across 14 bases. The CDR3 totals 15 residues. V lost 4 bases, J lost 6 bases, and 4 bases stayed unmatched. CDR1 is SGDLS and CDR2 is YYNGEE in the germline V gene.